This TCR beta chain originates from a study of graft-versus-host responses after intestinal transplantation. This clone was picked up one time. The germline gives CDR1 MDHEN, CDR2 SYDVKM. CDR3 length: 16 residues. The ends were cut back, 8 bases at V and 4 bases at J, with 23 bases in the middle. Overall study findings and caveats: Peak circulating GvH clone levels were associated with early post-transplant HvG declines.

The repertoire was sequenced with immunoSEQ multiplex PCR; TCRdb's copy has only in-frame clones and lacks some. The repertoire holds tens of thousands of clones, with 50% to 65% as singletons. Irradiated, violet-dye-labeled stimulator cells, about 200,000 in number, were plated with about 200,000 CFSE-labeled responder cells. Sorting after the reaction isolated proliferating CFSE-low CD3+CD4+ and CD3+CD8+ responders. The receptor comes from a human patient who received an intestinal transplant. Sequencing used alloreactive CD4+ T cells from a mixed lymphocyte reaction culture, obtained before intestinal transplant. As for subset: CFSE-low proliferating T cells sorted from approximately 6-day pre-transplant mixed lymphocyte reaction (GvH or HvG direction). V and J are TRBV28 and TRBJ1-2, with a tentative D call TRBD1 (5 bases). In DNA, the CDR3 is TGTGCCAGCTCCCCGGTCCGGGGGATGGGGGTCTATGGCTACACCTTC. Encoded protein: CASSPVRGMGVYGYTF.